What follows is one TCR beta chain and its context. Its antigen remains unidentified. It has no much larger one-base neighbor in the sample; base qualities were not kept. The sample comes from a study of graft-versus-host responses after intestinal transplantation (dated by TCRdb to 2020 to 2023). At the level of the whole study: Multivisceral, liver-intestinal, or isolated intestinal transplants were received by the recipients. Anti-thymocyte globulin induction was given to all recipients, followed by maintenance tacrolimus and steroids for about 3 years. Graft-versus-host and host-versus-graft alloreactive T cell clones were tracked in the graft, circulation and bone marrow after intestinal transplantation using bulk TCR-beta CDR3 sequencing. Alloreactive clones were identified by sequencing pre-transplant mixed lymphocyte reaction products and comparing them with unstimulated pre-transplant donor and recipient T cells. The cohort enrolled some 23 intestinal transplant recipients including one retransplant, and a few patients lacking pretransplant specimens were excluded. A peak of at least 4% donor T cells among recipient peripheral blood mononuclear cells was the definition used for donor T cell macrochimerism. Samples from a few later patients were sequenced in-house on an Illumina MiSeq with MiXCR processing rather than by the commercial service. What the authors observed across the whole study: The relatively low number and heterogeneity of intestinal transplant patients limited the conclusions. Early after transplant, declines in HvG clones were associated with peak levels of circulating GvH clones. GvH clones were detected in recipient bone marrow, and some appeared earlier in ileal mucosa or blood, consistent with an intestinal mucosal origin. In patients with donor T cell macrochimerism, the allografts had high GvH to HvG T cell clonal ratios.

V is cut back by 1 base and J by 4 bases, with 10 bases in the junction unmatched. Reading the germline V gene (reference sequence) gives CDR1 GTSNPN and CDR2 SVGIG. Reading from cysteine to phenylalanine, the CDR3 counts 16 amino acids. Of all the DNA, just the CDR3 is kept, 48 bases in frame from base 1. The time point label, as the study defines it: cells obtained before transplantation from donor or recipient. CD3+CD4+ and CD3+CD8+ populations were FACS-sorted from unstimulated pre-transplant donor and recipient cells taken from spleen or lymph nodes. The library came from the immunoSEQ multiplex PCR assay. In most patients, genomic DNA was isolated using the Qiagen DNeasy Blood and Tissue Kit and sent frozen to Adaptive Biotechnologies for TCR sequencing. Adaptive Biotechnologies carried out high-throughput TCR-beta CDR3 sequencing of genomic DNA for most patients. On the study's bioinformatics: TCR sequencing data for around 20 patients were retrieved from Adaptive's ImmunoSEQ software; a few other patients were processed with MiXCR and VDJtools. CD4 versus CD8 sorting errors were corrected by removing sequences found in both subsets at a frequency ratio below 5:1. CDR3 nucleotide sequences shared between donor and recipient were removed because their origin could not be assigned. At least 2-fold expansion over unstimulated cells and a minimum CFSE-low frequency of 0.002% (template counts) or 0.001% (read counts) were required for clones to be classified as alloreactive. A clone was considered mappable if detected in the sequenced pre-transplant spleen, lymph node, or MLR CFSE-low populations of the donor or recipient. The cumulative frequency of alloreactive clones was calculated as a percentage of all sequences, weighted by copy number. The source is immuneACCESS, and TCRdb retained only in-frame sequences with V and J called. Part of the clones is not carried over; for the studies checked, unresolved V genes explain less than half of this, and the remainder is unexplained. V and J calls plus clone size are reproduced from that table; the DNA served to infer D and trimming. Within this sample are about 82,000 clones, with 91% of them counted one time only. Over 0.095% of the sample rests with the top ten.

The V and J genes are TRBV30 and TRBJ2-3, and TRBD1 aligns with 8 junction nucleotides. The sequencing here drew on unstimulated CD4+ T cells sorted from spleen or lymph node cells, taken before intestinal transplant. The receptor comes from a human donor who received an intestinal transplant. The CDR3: CAWSEWFRGQADTQYF. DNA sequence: TGTGCCTGGAGTGAATGGTTCAGGGGGCAGGCAGATACGCAGTATTTT.